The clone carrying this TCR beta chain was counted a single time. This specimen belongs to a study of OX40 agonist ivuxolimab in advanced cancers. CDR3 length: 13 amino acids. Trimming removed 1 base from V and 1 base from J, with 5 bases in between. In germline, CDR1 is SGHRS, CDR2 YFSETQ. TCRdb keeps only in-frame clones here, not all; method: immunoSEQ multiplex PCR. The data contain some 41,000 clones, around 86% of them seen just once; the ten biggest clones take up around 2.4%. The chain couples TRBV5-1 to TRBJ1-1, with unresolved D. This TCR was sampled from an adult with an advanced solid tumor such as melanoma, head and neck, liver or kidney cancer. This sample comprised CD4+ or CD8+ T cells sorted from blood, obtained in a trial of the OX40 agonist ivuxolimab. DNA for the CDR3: TGCGCCAGCAGCTTGAGGGCGAACACTGAAGCTTTCTTT. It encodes CASSLRANTEAFF.